This T cell receptor beta chain was profiled in a study of T cell responses to AZD1222 COVID-19 vaccine. The study's findings and limits: A reported finding is that nearly half of spike-specific TCRs target unmutated variant regions.

This clone turned up a few times. Its antigen is unidentified. Here immunoSEQ multiplex PCR was the method, and the copy in TCRdb shows in-frame clones only, minus some. The repertoire holds 97,000 or so clones, with roughly 90% as singletons. CDR1 and CDR2 (germline): SGDLS, YYNGEE. Between the trimmed V and J ends, which lost 2 bases and 3 bases, there was a span of 9 bases. CDR3 length: 13 residues. The source is an adult who received the AZD1222 COVID-19 vaccine. The starting material was peripheral blood, obtained 28 days after the second AZD1222 dose. V gene TRBV9 combines with J gene TRBJ2-7; D is unresolved. CDR3 sequence reads: CASSVADFYEQYF. The CDR3 region has the DNA TGTGCCAGCAGCGTGGCAGATTTCTACGAGCAGTACTTC.